These 25 T cell receptor beta chains originate from one sample sequenced in a study of T cells in Graves' hyperthyroidism and ophthalmopathy. There were TCR beta CDR3 regions amplified from RNA transcripts. Researchers ran a first-round RT-PCR on the TCR CDR3 using the HTBI primer set. One entry per CDR3 protein, called by TCRdb with MiXCR from the multiplex PCR reads. Here the sample spans about 500,000 distinct CDR3 sequences, roughly 18% being singletons. What was sequenced was blood. These receptors came from a woman aged 18-29 years with Graves' ophthalmopathy.

This clonotype was seen many times. The V call is TRBV28, the J call TRBJ1-5; D ambiguous. This CDR3 comprises 13 residues. Trimming removed 6 bases from V and 7 bases from J, with 13 bases in between. The germline CDR1 and CDR2 sequences are MDHEN and SYDVKM. The CDR3 protein is CASRKSLPQPQHF. In nucleotides, the CDR3 is TGTGCCAGCAGAAAATCACTCCCCCAGCCCCAGCATTTT.

The chain combines TRBV28 with TRBJ2-1; 7 positions match TRBD1. Trimming removed 5 bases from V and 10 bases from J; junction bases left unmatched: 8. CDR3 size: 13 residues. Germline-derived CDR1 and CDR2 are MDHEN and SYDVKM. The CDR3 DNA is TGTGCCAGCAGTCGAATAGGGACAGACGAGCAGTTCTTC. Translated: CASSRIGTDEQFF.

This clonotype occurred a few times. V is TRBV25-1 and J is TRBJ2-3; 7 bases align to TRBD2. The CDR3 totals 14 residues. Germline loops: CDR1 MGHDK, CDR2 SYGVNS. The V gene end was trimmed by 6 bases and the J gene end by 5 bases; junction bases not matched to a gene: 8. The CDR3 reads CASRTGGLIDTQYF. For the CDR3, the DNA is TGTGCCAGCAGGACGGGGGGTCTGATAGATACGCAGTATTTT.

This clonotype was detected ten times or more. The V gene is TRBV6-5, the J gene TRBJ1-5; D is uncertain. Germline values: CDR1 MNHEY, CDR2 SVGAGI. V shed 0 bases and J shed 6 bases, with 21 bases lying between them. CDR3 size: 18 residues. The CDR3 loop is CASSYSAPGRPNPQPQHF. In DNA form, the CDR3 reads TGTGCCAGCAGTTACTCCGCCCCAGGCAGACCGAACCCTCAGCCCCAGCATTTT.

V and J are TRBV4-1 and TRBJ2-1; 9 bases line up with TRBD2. V lost 10 bases and J lost 10; bases outside the gene matches: 17. This CDR3 contains 15 residues. Germline V lookup: CDR1 MGHRA, CDR2 YSYEKL. The CDR3 protein is CANRKVGTSLMEQFF. The CDR3 DNA reads TGCGCCAACAGGAAAGTGGGGACTAGCTTAATGGAGCAGTTCTTC.

The V and J genes are TRBV15 and TRBJ2-7; the D is unclear. Germline CDR1 reads LNHNV; CDR2 reads YYDKDF (reference sequence). V was cut by 0 bases and J by 4 bases, with 10 bases left in between. CDR3 size: 14 residues. The CDR3 DNA reads TGTGCCACCAGCAGAGATCGGCAGTTGTACGAGCAGTACTTC. Translated: CATSRDRQLYEQYF.

This clonotype appeared many times. V is TRBV6-1 and J is TRBJ2-5, with D tentatively TRBD2 (7 bases). The CDR3 has 14 amino acids. Per germline, CDR1 MNHNS and CDR2 SASEGT. Trimming removed 5 bases from V and 1 base from J, with 11 bases in between. The CDR3 nucleotides are TGTGCCAGCAGTATCGGGGGGCCCCAAGAGACCCAGTACTTC. Its translation is CASSIGGPQETQYF.

This clonotype was detected ten times or more. CDR3 protein: CAISGQGTYEQYF. For the CDR3, the DNA is TGTGCCATCTCGGGACAGGGGACCTACGAGCAGTACTTC. V is TRBV10-3 and J is TRBJ2-7; 10 positions match TRBD1. Losses at the gene ends were 8 bases for V and 2 bases for J; bases not matched to a gene: 3. The CDR3 has 13 residues. Per germline, CDR1 ENHRY and CDR2 SYGVKD.

The chain couples TRBV27 to TRBJ1-1, with a tentative D call TRBD1 (6 bases). Trimming took off 4 bases at V and 0 bases at J, with 12 bases between the two ends. This CDR3 comprises 15 residues. The germline CDR1 and CDR2 sequences are MNHEY and SMNVEV (reference sequence). The CDR3 region is CASSWGGGMNTEAFF. The CDR3 DNA follows: TGTGCCAGCAGTTGGGGGGGCGGGATGAACACTGAAGCTTTCTTT.

This clonotype has a count of ten or more. V gene TRBV7-2 combines with J gene TRBJ2-7, with 7 bases fitting TRBD2. V was clipped by 0 bases and J by 0 bases; unmatched bases: 5. Germline V gene sequence: CDR1 SGHTA, CDR2 FQGNSA. The CDR3 totals 16 residues. CDR3 protein: CASSLAGGMISYEQYF. The CDR3 nucleotides are TGTGCCAGCAGCTTAGCGGGAGGGATGATCTCCTACGAGCAGTACTTC.

This clonotype was found many times. The rearrangement links TRBV7-8 to TRBJ1-5; 7 bases line up with TRBD1. V shed 0 bases, J shed 4 bases, and the junction held 3 bases outside the gene matches. This CDR3 region has 15 residues. Germline CDR1 SGHVS, CDR2 FQNEAQ. The DNA of the CDR3 is TGTGCCAGCAGCTTAGCGGGGACAGCTAATCAGCCCCAGCATTTT. Its protein is CASSLAGTANQPQHF. Looking up the rest from reference TRBV7-8 and TRBJ1-5 gives the full variable domain: GAGVSQSPRYKVAKRGQDVALRCDPISGHVSLFWYQQALGQGPEFLTYFQNEAQLDKSGLPSDRFFAERPEGSVSTLKIQRTQQEDSAVYLCASSLAGTANQPQHFGDGTRLSIL.

The chain couples TRBV3-1 to TRBJ1-2; 8 bases match TRBD1. With 1 base clipped from V and 2 bases from J, the junction kept 3 bases outside the gene matches. The germline CDR1 and CDR2 sequences are LGHDT and YNNKEL (reference sequence). The CDR3 is 15 amino acids. The CDR3 spells CASSQAGQGNYGYTF. The CDR3 DNA is TGTGCCAGCAGCCAAGCCGGACAGGGAAACTATGGCTACACCTTC. Filled out from reference TRBV3-1 and TRBJ1-2, the complete variable domain reads DTAVSQTPKYLVTQMGNDKSIKCEQNLGHDTMYWYKQDSKKFLKIMFSYNNKELIINETVPNRFSPKSPDKAHLNLHINSLELGDSAVYFCASSQAGQGNYGYTFGSGTRLTVV.

This clonotype was found a few times. The rearrangement uses TRBV25-1 and TRBJ2-1; weak D call: TRBD1 (6 bases). The germline CDR1 and CDR2 sequences are MGHDK and SYGVNS. CDR3 length: 13 residues. Deletions cut 8 bases from V and 6 bases from J, with 14 bases between. DNA of the CDR3: TGTGCCAGCCCGGACAGTCCCCCCAATGAGCAGTTCTTC. This gives the protein CASPDSPPNEQFF. Based on the CDR3 plus reference TRBV25-1 and TRBJ2-1, the full variable domain is EADIYQTPRYLVIGTGKKITLECSQTMGHDKMYWYQQDPGMELHLIHYSYGVNSTEKGDLSSESTVSRIRTEHFPLTLESARPSHTSQYLCASPDSPPNEQFFGPGTRLTVL.

The chain uses TRBV6-5 and TRBJ2-3, with D perhaps assigned TRBD1 or TRBD2 (5 bases each). Trimming removed 0 bases from V and 2 bases from J, with 12 bases in between. Per the germline V gene, CDR1 is MNHEY and CDR2 is SVGAGI. The CDR3 covers 16 residues. The DNA of the CDR3 is TGTGCCAGCAGTTACTCAACCGGGACCGACACAGATACGCAGTATTTT. Encoded protein: CASSYSTGTDTDTQYF.

This clonotype showed up just a few times. The rearrangement uses TRBV19 and TRBJ1-1, with TRBD1 as a possible D gene (5 bases). Germline V CDR1 and CDR2: LNHDA, SQIVND (reference sequence). Trimming shortened V by 0 bases and J by 5 bases, and 10 bases separated the two germline ends. This CDR3 region has 14 residues. This chain's CDR3 is CASSIERGGTEAFF. CDR3 nucleotides: TGTGCCAGTAGTATAGAGCGGGGGGGGACTGAAGCTTTCTTT.

This clonotype was picked up a small number of times. The gene calls are TRBV19 and TRBJ1-1; D is ambiguous. Germline CDR1 and CDR2: LNHDA and SQIVND (reference sequence). This CDR3 is built from 14 residues. The V end was cut by 3 bases, the J end by 2 bases, with 10 bases between. The CDR3: CASSIGRTNTEAFF. CDR3 sequence (DNA): TGTGCCAGTAGTATTGGGCGGACTAACACTGAAGCTTTCTTT.

The rearrangement links TRBV20-1 to TRBJ2-3, with 12 bases lining up with TRBD2. V trimming: 1 base; J trimming: 2 bases; junction bases outside the gene matches: 4. The CDR3 runs 16 residues. Looked up from germline, CDR1 is DFQATT and CDR2 is SNEGSKA (reference sequence). The CDR3: CSARGLAGAFTDTQYF. The CDR3 DNA follows: TGCAGTGCTAGAGGACTAGCGGGGGCTTTCACAGATACGCAGTATTTT.

In its sample, this clonotype was seen many times. CDR3 nucleotides: TGTGCCAGCAAAGACCCGGGAGCTTTCTTT. It specifies CASKDPGAFF. The genes are TRBV2 and TRBJ1-1, with D unresolved. The germline gives CDR1 SNHLY, CDR2 FYNNEI. This CDR3 has 10 residues. V dropped 7 bases and J dropped 10 bases, with 10 bases sitting between them.

This clonotype was detected only a few times. The V gene is TRBV6-2 or TRBV6-3, the J gene TRBJ1-1; no definite D call. V lost 4 bases and J 6 bases, leaving 9 bases between the germline ends. CDR3 length: 12 amino acids. CDR1 is MNHEY, CDR2 SVGEGT, per germline. CDR3 DNA sequence: TGTGCCAGCAGTTCCCTTGGACCTGAAGCTTTCTTT. It encodes CASSSLGPEAFF.

The table lists this clonotype with a few counts. J is TRBJ2-1 and V is TRBV6-1; 11 bases map to TRBD2. The junction had 7 bases not matched to a gene; V was cut back by 5 bases and J by 7 bases. The CDR3 spans 15 residues. The V gene's germline CDR1 is MNHNS and CDR2 SASEGT. Here the CDR3 reads CASSRETSGGNEQFF. CDR3 in DNA: TGTGCCAGCAGTCGGGAAACTAGCGGGGGAAATGAGCAGTTCTTC.

V and J are TRBV12-3 or TRBV12-4 and TRBJ2-2; TRBD2 is a possible D gene (6 bases). The CDR3 is 18 residues long. V was pared by 0 bases and J by 3 bases, with 17 bases between. The CDR3 spells CASSLAGRAGGYTGELFF. CDR3 nucleotide sequence: TGTGCCAGCAGTTTAGCGGGACGGGCAGGAGGGTACACCGGGGAGCTGTTTTTT.

This clonotype was detected many times. This chain connects TRBV12-3 or TRBV12-4 to TRBJ1-5; no reliable D call. The CDR3 has 14 amino acids. The V gene lost 3 bases and the J gene lost 3 bases, with 9 bases spanning the gap. The CDR3 DNA reads TGTGCCAGCAGTTTTACGCAGATCAATCAGCCCCAGCATTTT. Translated: CASSFTQINQPQHF.

There are many counts of this clonotype. The chain joins TRBV29-1 to TRBJ1-6; D unclear. In germline, CDR1 is SQVTM, CDR2 ANQGSEA. The germline V and J ends were trimmed by 5 bases and 13 bases, with 18 bases remaining between them. The CDR3 loop spans 13 amino acids. The CDR3 sequence is CSVSTDLLSPLHF. The CDR3 DNA sequence: TGCAGCGTTTCGACTGACCTATTATCCCCCCTCCACTTT.

This clonotype was detected many times. The chain recombines TRBV20-1 with TRBJ2-1; 9 nucleotides match TRBD2. The ends lost 6 bases at V and 3 bases at J; junction bases unmatched: 6. Germline V CDR1 and CDR2: DFQATT, SNEGSKA (reference sequence). This CDR3 region has 14 residues. CDR3: CSAPRGGRYNEQFF. Here the CDR3 DNA reads TGCAGTGCGCCGCGGGGGGGCCGCTACAATGAGCAGTTCTTC.

This clonotype was recorded a few times. The rearrangement links TRBV9 to TRBJ1-2; weak D call: TRBD1 (5 bases). V dropped 3 bases and J dropped 5 bases, with 20 bases sitting between them. Germline V CDR1 and CDR2: SGDLS, YYNGEE. The length of the CDR3 is 16 residues. CDR3 residues: CASSGTGLTFSYGYTF. As DNA, the CDR3 is TGTGCCAGCAGCGGAACGGGACTGACGTTCTCATATGGCTACACCTTC.